This section outlines one T cell receptor beta chain sequence together with its context. The sample comes from a study of blood T cell repertoires in COVID-19. Study information: The United States, Italy and Spain provided the acute and convalescent COVID-19 samples. T cells, B-cell-depleted T cells, or PBMCs supplied cDNA or gDNA.

As originally analysed: Estimates of nucleated cell counts were drawn from the amplification of reference gene primers. Generated by immunoSEQ multiplex PCR, the TCRdb table keeps only in-frame clones and is missing some. The V and J calls and clone size were taken over from that table, and D and trimming were inferred from the DNA. The sample yields under 300,000 clones, about three quarters seen once. V lost 3 bases and J 5 bases, leaving 25 bases between the germline ends. CDR3 length equals 18 residues. The chain has TRBV23-1 and TRBJ2-5; D is possibly TRBD1 (6 bases). TRBV23-1 is recorded as an ORF, its role being uncertain. This clonotype was obtained from an elderly woman with acute or convalescent COVID-19. Source material: peripheral blood. CDR3 nucleotides: TGCGCCAGCAGTCATAGGGGCCCTGGACAGCCCACGAGGGAGACCCAGTACTTC. The encoded protein is CASSHRGPGQPTRETQYF.